A single sample is the source of the 31 T cell receptor beta chains below, sequenced in a study of T-cell memory formation after mild COVID-19. TCRdb re-analysed the 5' RACE reads in MiXCR, keeping a single row per CDR3 protein. The table includes about 400,000 distinct CDR3 sequences, 13% to 15% detected once. Material: PBMCs or a T cell subset sorted from them (not recorded which). The origin of the receptors is a man aged 18 to 35 who had mild COVID-19 (a few samples of this study predate the infection). Cell type and time point are not known.

The chain recombines TRBV24-1 with TRBJ1-5, with D unclear. Germline V gene lookup returns CDR1 KGHDR and CDR2 SFDVKD. This CDR3 spans 16 amino acids. V was shortened by 1 base and J by 0 bases, with 9 bases between the two germline ends. This chain's CDR3 is CATSDLGNNSNQPQHF. DNA of the CDR3: TGTGCCACCAGTGATTTAGGGAACAATAGCAATCAGCCCCAGCATTTT.

The table lists this clonotype with a few counts. The chain combines TRBV20-1 with TRBJ2-5, with D hard to call. This CDR3 is 11 amino acids long. Deletions cut 5 bases from V and 6 bases from J, with 10 bases between. CDR1 DFQATT and CDR2 SNEGSKA come from the germline V gene (reference sequence). The CDR3 DNA reads TGCAGTGCTCCCCTTGCCAAGACCCAGTACTTC. Amino acid sequence: CSAPLAKTQYF.

This chain links TRBV2 with TRBJ2-2; 7 positions match TRBD1. The junction had 9 bases not matched to a gene; V was cut back by 6 bases and J by 2 bases. Looked up from germline, CDR1 is SNHLY and CDR2 is FYNNEI. The CDR3 runs to 16 residues. As DNA, the CDR3 is TGTGCCAGCAGCGATTTGACAGGGCTCAACACCGGGGAGCTGTTTTTT. This translates into CASSDLTGLNTGELFF.

The chain joins TRBV30 to TRBJ2-5, with unresolved D. The V end lost 0 bases, the J end lost 2 bases, and 7 bases lay between the germline ends. In germline, CDR1 is GTSNPN, CDR2 SVGIG (reference sequence). The length of the CDR3 is 13 residues. CDR3 sequence (DNA): TGTGCCTGGAGTGTGGGCAGTCAAGAGACCCAGTACTTC. It specifies CAWSVGSQETQYF.

This clonotype was detected a few times. The chain links TRBV5-8 to TRBJ1-1, with no clear D. The germline gives CDR1 SGHTS, CDR2 YDEGEE. This CDR3 comprises 14 residues. Trimming took 2 bases from V and 3 from J, leaving 11 bases between them. For the CDR3, the DNA is TGTGCCAGCAGCTTACGGCATGGTGACACTGAAGCTTTCTTT. This translates into CASSLRHGDTEAFF.

This clonotype showed up just a few times. The V and J genes are TRBV5-1 and TRBJ1-2, with D tentatively TRBD1 (6 bases). V lost 0 bases, J lost 6 bases, and 12 bases lay in between. In germline, CDR1 is SGHRS, CDR2 YFSETQ. This CDR3 is 14 amino acids long. The CDR3 protein is CASSLARRGDGYTF. The DNA of the CDR3 is TGCGCCAGCAGCTTGGCCCGAAGGGGGGATGGCTACACCTTC.

V usage is TRBV3-1 and J usage is TRBJ2-5; the match to TRBD1 covers 7 bases. Germline trimming cut 4 bases from V and 2 bases from J; bases unmatched to any gene: 7. The CDR3 length is 15 residues. CDR1 is LGHDT and CDR2 is YNNKEL in the germline V gene (reference sequence). The DNA for the CDR3 is TGTGCCAGCAGCCCCCGGGACAGAATTCAAGAGACCCAGTACTTC. This sequence encodes CASSPRDRIQETQYF.

The V call is TRBV27, the J call TRBJ2-1; D is uncertain. Germline V gene lookup returns CDR1 MNHEY and CDR2 SMNVEV (reference sequence). The V end lost 5 bases, the J end lost 8 bases, and 10 bases lay between the germline ends. The CDR3 extends over 12 amino acids. For the CDR3, the DNA is TGTGCCAGCAGTCCCGGTTGGGATGAGCAGTTCTTC. It specifies CASSPGWDEQFF.

The chain recombines TRBV27 with TRBJ1-4, with TRBD1 matching over 8 bases. This CDR3 region has 14 residues. V shed 6 bases and J 8 bases; nucleotides not matched to a gene: 8. In germline, CDR1 is MNHEY, CDR2 SMNVEV (reference sequence). Here the CDR3 DNA reads TGTGCCAGCAGGGATGGGACAGGAGGGGAAAAACTGTTTTTT. Translated, it gives CASRDGTGGEKLFF.

The V and J genes are TRBV20-1 and TRBJ2-1; the match to TRBD2 covers 15 bases. Unmatched junction bases numbered 6, after V lost 5 bases and J lost 4 bases. This CDR3 comprises 16 residues. Germline-derived CDR1 and CDR2 are DFQATT and SNEGSKA (reference sequence). As DNA, the CDR3 is TGCAGTGCTCCCGGGACTAGCGGGGGGAGGTACAATGAGCAGTTCTTC. It is translated as CSAPGTSGGRYNEQFF.

The chain uses TRBV20-1 and TRBJ2-7, with D perhaps assigned TRBD1 or TRBD2 (7 bases each). Germline V lookup: CDR1 DFQATT, CDR2 SNEGSKA (reference sequence). The V end was cut by 0 bases, the J end by 0 bases, with 12 bases between. The CDR3 loop spans 15 amino acids. Here the CDR3 reads CSARDPGGVSYEQYF. In DNA form, the CDR3 reads TGCAGTGCTAGAGATCCAGGGGGGGTCTCCTACGAGCAGTACTTC.

The DNA for the CDR3 is TGCGCCAGCAGCCAAGAACGGCCCAGGGCAAGCAATCAGCCCCAGCATTTT. This translates into CASSQERPRASNQPQHF. The rearrangement uses TRBV4-1 and TRBJ1-5, with D perhaps TRBD1 (5 bases). Germline lookup yields CDR1 MGHRA and CDR2 YSYEKL. The CDR3 spans 17 residues. V was shortened by 0 bases and J by 1 base, with 13 bases between the two germline ends.

This clonotype was seen a handful of times. The gene calls are TRBV6-1 and TRBJ1-2, with D hard to call. V was pared by 1 base and J by 4 bases, with 10 bases between. CDR1 is MNHNS, CDR2 SASEGT, per germline. The CDR3 length is 14 residues. CDR3 in DNA: TGTGCCAGCAGTGAAGGAGGGTCCTTCTATGGCTACACCTTC. This encodes CASSEGGSFYGYTF.

This sequence joins TRBV7-2 and TRBJ2-3, with D perhaps matching TRBD2 (5 bases). The CDR3 sequence is 15 residues long. From germline, CDR1 is SGHTA and CDR2 FQGNSA. V was clipped by 2 bases and J by 5 bases, with 14 bases between them. As DNA, the CDR3 is TGTGCCAGCAGCTTACACGGACTGCTGGGAGATACGCAGTATTTT. This codes for CASSLHGLLGDTQYF.

This clonotype has just a few counts. This chain uses TRBV18 with TRBJ2-7, with TRBD1 identical over 7 bases. The germline V gene has CDR1 KGHSH and CDR2 LQKENI. The CDR3 consists of 13 residues. V lost 4 bases and J lost 7; bases outside the gene matches: 7. The CDR3 here is CASSQTGVREQYF. CDR3 nucleotide sequence: TGTGCCAGCTCACAAACAGGGGTGAGGGAGCAGTACTTC.

The rearrangement joins TRBV12-3 or TRBV12-4 to TRBJ1-3; TRBD1 matches 7 bases. Losses at the gene ends were 9 bases for V and 0 bases for J; bases not matched to a gene: 11. The CDR3 loop spans 16 amino acids. The chain's CDR3 is CARTELTGYSGNTIYF. In nucleotides, the CDR3 is TGTGCCAGAACGGAATTGACAGGGTACTCTGGAAACACCATATATTTT.

The table lists this clonotype with a few counts. This chain uses TRBV6-2 or TRBV6-3 with TRBJ2-5; 7 bases map to TRBD2. The CDR3 loop spans 16 amino acids. V was pared by 6 bases and J by 2 bases, with 12 bases of the junction left unmatched. Germline V CDR1 and CDR2: MNHEY, SVGEGT. In DNA, the CDR3 is TGTGCCAGCAGCACTTATGCGGGGGAGTCGCAAGAGACCCAGTACTTC. Its protein is CASSTYAGESQETQYF.

The rearrangement joins TRBV4-3 to TRBJ2-7, with 9 bases aligning to TRBD1. The CDR3 spans 14 residues. V lost 4 bases, J lost 4 bases, and 5 bases stayed unmatched. In germline, CDR1 is LGHNA, CDR2 YSLEER. The CDR3 nucleotides are TGCGCCAGCAGCCTTTGGGACAGGGTGTACGAGCAGTACGTC. The encoded protein is CASSLWDRVYEQYV.

The genes are TRBV6-1 and TRBJ2-7; TRBD1 matches at 10 bases. J was trimmed by 6 bases and V by 10 bases; bases with no gene match: 9. The CDR3 has 13 amino acids. Germline CDR1 MNHNS, CDR2 SASEGT. The CDR3 reads CATSWRTGGEQYV. In DNA form, the CDR3 reads TGTGCCACCTCCTGGCGGACAGGGGGCGAGCAGTACGTC.

This clonotype was recorded a few times. The chain recombines TRBV12-3 or TRBV12-4 with TRBJ2-5; D is unclear. Trimming took 3 bases from V and 5 from J, leaving 16 bases between them. This CDR3 spans 15 amino acids. The CDR3 loop is CASSLTPTAQETQYF. The CDR3 DNA sequence: TGTGCCAGCAGTTTGACCCCTACTGCCCAGGAGACCCAGTACTTC.

The chain couples TRBV4-1 to TRBJ2-1; tentative D call: TRBD2 (5 bases). The CDR3 covers 15 residues. V lost 5 bases, J lost 5 bases, and 16 bases lay in between. Germline lookup yields CDR1 MGHRA and CDR2 YSYEKL. The CDR3 loop is CASSRVPGTDNEQFF. The CDR3 DNA sequence: TGCGCCAGCAGCAGGGTTCCGGGAACGGACAATGAGCAGTTCTTC.

In its sample, this clonotype was seen many times. The V call is TRBV12-3 or TRBV12-4, the J call TRBJ1-2, with D possibly TRBD1 on 5 matching bases. CDR3 length: 13 amino acids. V lost 8 bases and J lost 7, with 17 bases in between. The chain's CDR3 is CASWLRAGGGYTF. The CDR3 DNA reads as TGTGCCAGCTGGCTCCGGGCCGGGGGTGGCTACACCTTC.

This clonotype was counted a few times. The chain carries TRBV5-1 and TRBJ1-1, with D perhaps TRBD1 (5 bases). Per the germline V gene, CDR1 is SGHRS and CDR2 is YFSETQ. The CDR3 is made up of 15 amino acids. The V end lost 2 bases, the J end lost 1 base, and 12 bases lay between the germline ends. DNA for the CDR3: TGCGCCAGCAGCTTCGGGGGGTCAGAGAACACTGAAGCTTTCTTT. Protein product: CASSFGGSENTEAFF.

This chain uses TRBV28 with TRBJ1-1, with D possibly TRBD1 on 6 matching bases. The CDR3 loop spans 12 amino acids. The ends were cut back, 8 bases at V and 3 bases at J, with 10 bases in the middle. Germline lookup yields CDR1 MDHEN and CDR2 SYDVKM. This CDR3 is CASGTKDTEAFF. CDR3 nucleotide sequence: TGTGCCAGCGGGACAAAGGACACTGAAGCTTTCTTT.

This clonotype was counted a few times. The rearrangement links TRBV29-1 to TRBJ2-3; 9 bases agree with TRBD1. In germline, CDR1 is SQVTM, CDR2 ANQGSEA. This CDR3 contains 14 residues. V dropped 4 bases and J dropped 4; count of bases not matched to a gene: 6. The CDR3 sequence: CSVGTGVPPDTQYF. Here the CDR3 DNA reads TGCAGCGTTGGGACAGGGGTCCCTCCAGATACGCAGTATTTT.

This clonotype has at least ten counts. The rearrangement links TRBV6-5 to TRBJ2-5; 10 nucleotides match TRBD2. CDR1 and CDR2 (germline): MNHEY, SVGAGI. The V gene end was trimmed by 6 bases and the J gene end by 1 base; junction bases not matched to a gene: 8. This CDR3 is 16 amino acids long. As DNA, the CDR3 is TGTGCCAGCAGACCGACACTAGCGGGGCCCCAAGAGACCCAGTACTTC. Encoded protein: CASRPTLAGPQETQYF.

The rearrangement links TRBV9 to TRBJ1-6, with D possibly matching TRBD1 (5 bases). Trimming removed 3 bases from V and 9 bases from J, with 16 bases in between. The CDR3 loop spans 15 amino acids. Looked up from germline, CDR1 is SGDLS and CDR2 is YYNGEE. The CDR3 DNA sequence: TGTGCCAGCAGCGCTCGACAGCCTGGTCTTTCACCCCTCCACTTT. Translated, it gives CASSARQPGLSPLHF.

This clonotype showed up just a few times. The chain combines TRBV5-5 with TRBJ2-7; the match to TRBD1 covers 8 bases. The germline V gene encodes CDR1 SGHKS and CDR2 YYEKEE (reference sequence). With V trimmed by 1 base and J by 5 bases, 5 bases remained unmatched. The CDR3 runs to 14 residues. The CDR3 spells CASSLRQGTHEQYF. The CDR3 DNA follows: TGTGCCAGCAGCTTGAGACAGGGGACACACGAGCAGTACTTC.

The V and J genes are TRBV6-5 and TRBJ1-1; D is perhaps TRBD1 (6 bases). The CDR3 covers 14 residues. Germline V gene lookup returns CDR1 MNHEY and CDR2 SVGAGI. Trimming removed 4 bases at V and 1 base at J, with 10 bases between. The CDR3 loop is CASSSTGRNTEAFF. CDR3 nucleotides: TGTGCCAGCAGTTCCACAGGGCGGAACACTGAAGCTTTCTTT.

This rearrangement joins TRBV5-1 to TRBJ2-5, with D uncertain. The CDR3 is 12 residues long. The V end was cut by 1 base, the J end by 4 bases, with 5 bases between. Germline values: CDR1 SGHRS, CDR2 YFSETQ. This chain's CDR3 is CASSLNIETQYF. CDR3 sequence (DNA): TGCGCCAGCAGCTTGAACATAGAGACCCAGTACTTC.

This clonotype was seen more than once but under ten times. This chain joins TRBV18 and TRBJ1-5, with a tentative D call TRBD1 (6 bases). The germline V gene encodes CDR1 KGHSH and CDR2 LQKENI. V lost 2 bases to trimming and J lost 2 bases, with 16 bases between them. This CDR3 is 17 amino acids long. The CDR3 region has the DNA TGTGCCAGCTCACCATCCTCTTATGCAGGGGGCAATCAGCCCCAGCATTTT. Protein: CASSPSSYAGGNQPQHF.